These 24 T cell receptor beta chains were all obtained from the same sample, sequenced in a study of cytomegalovirus exposure and HLA in healthy donors. The PCR employed 60 Vbeta primers together with 13 Jbeta primers. Here immunoSEQ multiplex PCR was the method, and the copy in TCRdb shows in-frame clones only, minus some. The repertoire includes roughly 170,000 clones, around 80% of them detected once, and around 4.1% sits in the top ten. Input material: PBMCs. The receptor source for this set is a woman aged 50 to 60 in good health and CMV-seropositive.

The V call is TRBV6-1, the J call TRBJ1-4; D ambiguous. Looked up from germline, CDR1 is MNHNS and CDR2 is SASEGT. V lost 6 bases and J lost 0, with 8 bases in between. The CDR3 is 14 residues long. This chain's CDR3 is CASRSLATNEKLFF. The CDR3 DNA follows: TGTGCCAGCAGGAGTCTCGCAACTAATGAAAAACTGTTTTTT.

Here the CDR3 DNA reads TGTGCCAGCAGCTTAGTTGGGGTGGGGGGACTTCGGGAGACCCAGTACTTC. It encodes CASSLVGVGGLRETQYF. The chain uses TRBV7-2 and TRBJ2-5, with D perhaps matching TRBD2 (6 bases). The CDR3 runs to 17 residues. V dropped 1 base and J dropped 5 bases, with 20 bases sitting between them. The V gene's germline CDR1 is SGHTA and CDR2 FQGNSA.

The chain couples TRBV5-1 to TRBJ1-2; TRBD1 matches 7 bases. Trimming cost V 3 bases and J 6 bases; bases outside gene matches: 17. From germline, CDR1 is SGHRS and CDR2 YFSETQ. This CDR3 is built from 17 residues. CDR3 bases: TGCGCCAGCAGCTCTAGGGGACAGCGACTGTTAATGGATGGCTACACCTTC. This codes for CASSSRGQRLLMDGYTF.

The genes are TRBV13 and TRBJ2-7; TRBD2 aligns across 9 bases. V shed 0 bases and J 2 bases; nucleotides not matched to a gene: 5. The CDR3 spans 16 residues. CDR1 is PRHDT, CDR2 FYEKMQ, per germline (reference sequence). CDR3 residues: CASSLGASGDTYEQYF. CDR3 nucleotides: TGTGCCAGCAGCTTAGGGGCTAGCGGGGATACCTACGAGCAGTACTTC.

This chain joins TRBV7-8 and TRBJ1-5; D gene uncertain. The V gene lost 1 base and the J gene lost 5 bases, with 12 bases spanning the gap. CDR1 is SGHVS and CDR2 is FQNEAQ in the germline V gene. The CDR3 is made up of 15 amino acids. CDR3: CASSLDMGYYQPQHF. CDR3 coding DNA: TGTGCCAGCAGCTTAGATATGGGCTACTATCAGCCCCAGCATTTT.

There are a few counts of this clone. The rearrangement uses TRBV28 and TRBJ2-1; no clear D gene. This CDR3 contains 15 residues. V was shortened by 6 bases and J by 2 bases, with 14 bases between the two germline ends. CDR1 MDHEN and CDR2 SYDVKM come from the germline V gene. The DNA for the CDR3 is TGTGCCAGCAGCTTGTACCAAGACACCTACAATGAGCAGTTCTTC. Its protein is CASSLYQDTYNEQFF. The full variable domain, in which reference TRBV28 and TRBJ2-1 provide the parts outside the CDR3, is DVKVTQSSRYLVKRTGEKVFLECVQDMDHENMFWYRQDPGLGLRLIYFSYDVKMKEKGDIPEGYSVSREKKERFSLILESASTNQTSMYLCASSLYQDTYNEQFFGPGTRLTVL.

The chain links TRBV29-1 to TRBJ1-1; D unclear. The V end lost 6 bases, the J end lost 5 bases, and 10 bases lay between the germline ends. The germline V gene has CDR1 SQVTM and CDR2 ANQGSEA. CDR3 length: 11 amino acids. CDR3 amino acids: CSVVQWTEAFF. The CDR3 DNA follows: TGCAGCGTCGTGCAGTGGACTGAAGCTTTCTTT.

The chain has TRBV9 and TRBJ1-6; D is unresolved. The CDR3 extends over 14 amino acids. V lost 0 bases to trimming and J lost 7 bases, with 8 bases between them. Germline V gene lookup returns CDR1 SGDLS and CDR2 YYNGEE. The CDR3 bases are TGTGCCAGCAGCGTAGCCGGGGAGAATTCACCCCTCCACTTT. Its protein is CASSVAGENSPLHF. Complete variable domain (other parts from reference TRBV9 and TRBJ1-6): DSGVTQTPKHLITATGQRVTLRCSPRSGDLSVYWYQQSLDQGLQFLIQYYNGEERAKGNILERFSAQQFPDLHSELNLSSLELGDSALYFCASSVAGENSPLHFGNGTRLTVT.

J is TRBJ2-3 and V is TRBV25-1, with 8 bases that match TRBD2. This CDR3 has 16 amino acids. CDR1 MGHDK and CDR2 SYGVNS come from the germline V gene. Losses at the gene ends were 1 base for V and 5 bases for J; bases not matched to a gene: 8. CDR3 in DNA: TGTGCCAGCAGTGAATTCGGGGGGGGAATTGTAGATACGCAGTATTTT. As protein: CASSEFGGGIVDTQYF.

This clone was seen more than once but under ten times. The V call is TRBV13, the J call TRBJ2-7; a weak D match, TRBD1 (6 bases). The ends were cut back, 5 bases at V and 1 base at J, with 24 bases in the middle. Germline CDR1 and CDR2: PRHDT and FYEKMQ (reference sequence). There are 18 residues in the CDR3. In nucleotides, the CDR3 is TGTGCCAGCAGCAAAATAGGGGCGGTGCAGGGGAATTCCTACGAGCAGTACTTC. Protein sequence: CASSKIGAVQGNSYEQYF.

To note about this clone: Within the sample, other DNA sequences also encode this same CDR3. The chain recombines TRBV6-1 with TRBJ1-2; D is perhaps TRBD1 (5 bases). V was clipped by 6 bases and J by 5 bases, with 13 bases between them. CDR3 length: 13 residues. Germline-derived CDR1 and CDR2 are MNHNS and SASEGT. The CDR3 here is CASSERQFYGYTF. CDR3 DNA sequence: TGTGCCAGCAGCGAACGACAGTTTTATGGCTACACCTTC.

The rearrangement links TRBV2 to TRBJ1-5, with 12 bases aligning to TRBD1. V was clipped by 4 bases and J by 0 bases; unmatched bases: 4. This CDR3 region has 17 residues. CDR1 SNHLY and CDR2 FYNNEI come from the germline V gene. The CDR3 DNA sequence: TGTGCCAGCAGTGCGGGACAGGGGGCCTATAGCAATCAGCCCCAGCATTTT. It is translated as CASSAGQGAYSNQPQHF.

The chain joins TRBV6-5 to TRBJ1-4; no clear D gene. Germline values: CDR1 MNHEY, CDR2 SVGAGI. The CDR3 consists of 14 residues. The V end lost 8 bases, the J end lost 0 bases, and 10 bases lay between the germline ends. The CDR3 bases are TGTGCCAGCCGCGACTCCTCAACTAATGAAAAACTGTTTTTT. This encodes CASRDSSTNEKLFF.

This clone was picked up one time. This chain joins TRBV19 and TRBJ2-7; D possibly corresponds to TRBD1 (5 bases). Trimming stripped 7 bases from V and 4 bases from J, with 11 bases between. This CDR3 is 12 amino acids long. Germline CDR1 is LNHDA and CDR2 is SQIVND (reference sequence). This CDR3 is CASKGPFYEQYF. For the CDR3, the DNA is TGTGCCAGTAAGGGGCCGTTTTACGAGCAGTACTTC.

This clone was detected once. This rearrangement joins TRBV10-3 to TRBJ2-3, with D unclear. Between the trimmed V and J ends, which lost 6 bases and 4 bases, there was a span of 11 bases. This CDR3 has 13 residues. From germline, CDR1 is ENHRY and CDR2 SYGVKD. The CDR3 protein is CAISHSPSDTQYF. CDR3 DNA sequence: TGTGCCATCAGCCACTCCCCCTCAGATACGCAGTATTTT.

The V gene is TRBV5-1, the J gene TRBJ2-1; possibly TRBD1 for D (6 bases). CDR3 length: 13 amino acids. Germline CDR1 SGHRS, CDR2 YFSETQ. Trimming stripped 4 bases from V and 8 bases from J, with 13 bases between. CDR3 residues: CASSPKQGHEQFF. Written as DNA, the CDR3 is TGCGCCAGCAGCCCAAAACAGGGCCATGAGCAGTTCTTC. Full variable domain (missing parts from reference TRBV5-1 and TRBJ2-1): KAGVTQTPRYLIKTRGQQVTLSCSPISGHRSVSWYQQTPGQGLQFLFEYFSETQRNKGNFPGRFSGRQFSNSRSEMNVSTLELGDSALYLCASSPKQGHEQFFGPGTRLTVL.

V gene TRBV5-6 combines with J gene TRBJ2-6, with D hard to call. The CDR3 spans 15 residues. V dropped 3 bases and J dropped 0 bases, with 7 bases sitting between them. Germline V gene sequence: CDR1 SGHDT, CDR2 YYEEEE. For the CDR3, the DNA is TGTGCCAGCAGCTCGTCCCGCTCTGGGGCCAACGTCCTGACTTTC. Its protein is CASSSSRSGANVLTF.

The chain uses TRBV16 and TRBJ2-1; 8 nucleotides line up with TRBD2. This CDR3 has 17 amino acids. V shed 2 bases, J shed 10 bases, and the junction held 16 bases outside the gene matches. Germline loops: CDR1 KGHSY, CDR2 FQNENV. The CDR3 DNA is TGTGCCAGCAGCCAAATCCGAACTAGCGGTTGGGGAGGGGAGCAGTTCTTC. Its protein product is CASSQIRTSGWGGEQFF.

The genes are TRBV4-1 and TRBJ2-3; the D gene is possibly TRBD1 (5 bases). V lost 4 bases to trimming and J lost 3 bases, with 17 bases between them. The CDR3 is 16 residues long. Germline V gene sequence: CDR1 MGHRA, CDR2 YSYEKL. The CDR3 DNA sequence: TGCGCCAGCAGCCTCCAGGCCAGGGTAAAGACAGATACGCAGTATTTT. Amino acids: CASSLQARVKTDTQYF.

Only one count was recorded for this clone. The rearrangement uses TRBV5-1 and TRBJ2-7; TRBD1 might be the D (6 bases). V lost 0 bases to trimming and J lost 6 bases, with 16 bases between them. The CDR3 extends over 15 amino acids. From germline, CDR1 is SGHRS and CDR2 YFSETQ. This CDR3 is CASSLAEQGGFEQYF. CDR3 bases: TGCGCCAGCAGCTTGGCCGAACAGGGCGGGTTCGAGCAGTACTTC.

This chain joins TRBV19 and TRBJ2-1, with 14 positions matching TRBD2. Germline CDR1 is LNHDA and CDR2 is SQIVND (reference sequence). V lost 5 bases, J lost 7 bases, and 10 bases stayed unmatched. This CDR3 is built from 17 residues. The CDR3: CASSQRTSGRIGNEQFF. CDR3 DNA: TGTGCCAGTAGTCAGCGGACTAGCGGGAGGATCGGGAATGAGCAGTTCTTC. Complete variable domain (other parts from reference TRBV19 and TRBJ2-1): DGGITQSPKYLFRKEGQNVTLSCEQNLNHDAMYWYRQDPGQGLRLIYYSQIVNDFQKGDIAEGYSVSREKKESFPLTVTSAQKNPTAFYLCASSQRTSGRIGNEQFFGPGTRLTVL.

The V and J genes are TRBV10-3 and TRBJ1-3, with D perhaps TRBD1 (5 bases). Germline values: CDR1 ENHRY, CDR2 SYGVKD. The CDR3 extends over 15 amino acids. V was cut by 3 bases and J by 3 bases, with 12 bases left in between. The CDR3 nucleotides are TGTGCCATCAGTGATACACAGGCTCTTGGAAACACCATATATTTT. Amino acids: CAISDTQALGNTIYF.

This chain uses TRBV18 with TRBJ2-7, with D tentatively TRBD2 (6 bases). The V gene's germline CDR1 is KGHSH and CDR2 LQKENI. This CDR3 spans 15 amino acids. The V gene lost 0 bases and the J gene lost 0 bases, with 9 bases spanning the gap. In nucleotides, the CDR3 is TGTGCCAGCTCACCACCCGCGGGGTCCTCCTACGAGCAGTACTTC. Protein: CASSPPAGSSYEQYF.

The gene calls are TRBV19 and TRBJ1-4; D possibly corresponds to TRBD1 (6 bases). Germline CDR1 is LNHDA and CDR2 is SQIVND (reference sequence). The CDR3 is made up of 14 amino acids. V gave up 8 bases and J gave up 3 bases, with 13 bases separating them. CDR3 amino acids: CASSQGLANEKLFF. The DNA for the CDR3 is TGTGCCAGTTCGCAGGGGTTAGCTAATGAAAAACTGTTTTTT.